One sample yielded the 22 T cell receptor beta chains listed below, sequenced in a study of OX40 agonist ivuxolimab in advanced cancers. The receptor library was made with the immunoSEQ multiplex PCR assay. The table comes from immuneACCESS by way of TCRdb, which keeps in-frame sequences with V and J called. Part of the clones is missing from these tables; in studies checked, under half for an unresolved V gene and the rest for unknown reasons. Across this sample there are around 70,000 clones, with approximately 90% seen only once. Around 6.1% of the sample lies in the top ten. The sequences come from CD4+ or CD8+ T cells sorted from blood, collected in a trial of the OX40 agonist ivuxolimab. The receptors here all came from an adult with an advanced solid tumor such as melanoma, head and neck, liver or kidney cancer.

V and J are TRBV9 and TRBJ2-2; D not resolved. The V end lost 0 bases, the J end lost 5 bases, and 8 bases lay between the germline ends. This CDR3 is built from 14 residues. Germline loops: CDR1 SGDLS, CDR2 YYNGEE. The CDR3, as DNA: TGTGCCAGCAGCGTAGAACCATTAACCGGGGAGCTGTTTTTT. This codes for CASSVEPLTGELFF.

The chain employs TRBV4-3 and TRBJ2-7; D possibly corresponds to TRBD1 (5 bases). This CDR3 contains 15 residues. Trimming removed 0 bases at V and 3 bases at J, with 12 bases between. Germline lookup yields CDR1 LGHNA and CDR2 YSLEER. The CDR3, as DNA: TGCGCCAGCAGCCAAGATCGGACAATTTTCTACGAGCAGTACTTC. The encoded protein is CASSQDRTIFYEQYF.

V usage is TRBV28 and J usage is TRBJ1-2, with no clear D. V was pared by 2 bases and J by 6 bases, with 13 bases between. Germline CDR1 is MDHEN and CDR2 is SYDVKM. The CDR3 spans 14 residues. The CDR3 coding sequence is TGTGCCAGCAGTTTACCCTCTGCCTCGGATGGCTACACCTTC. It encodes CASSLPSASDGYTF.

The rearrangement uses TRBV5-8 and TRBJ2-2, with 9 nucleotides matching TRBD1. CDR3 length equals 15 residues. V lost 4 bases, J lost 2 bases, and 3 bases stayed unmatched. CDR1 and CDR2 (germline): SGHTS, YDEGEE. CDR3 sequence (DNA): TGTGCCAGCAGCCCGGACAGGGGAAACACCGGGGAGCTGTTTTTT. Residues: CASSPDRGNTGELFF.

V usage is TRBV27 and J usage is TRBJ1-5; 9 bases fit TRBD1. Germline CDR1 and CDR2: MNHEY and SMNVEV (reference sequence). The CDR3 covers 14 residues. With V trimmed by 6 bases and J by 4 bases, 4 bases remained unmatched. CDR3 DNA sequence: TGTGCCAGCAGGGGACAGGGCGGGAATCAGCCCCAGCATTTT. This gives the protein CASRGQGGNQPQHF.

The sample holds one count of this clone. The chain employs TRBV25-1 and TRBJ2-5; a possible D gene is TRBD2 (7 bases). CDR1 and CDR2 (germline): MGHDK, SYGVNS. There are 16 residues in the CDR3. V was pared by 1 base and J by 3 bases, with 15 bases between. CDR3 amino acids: CASSELGGLQEETQYF. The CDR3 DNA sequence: TGTGCCAGCAGTGAATTGGGGGGGCTGCAGGAAGAGACCCAGTACTTC.

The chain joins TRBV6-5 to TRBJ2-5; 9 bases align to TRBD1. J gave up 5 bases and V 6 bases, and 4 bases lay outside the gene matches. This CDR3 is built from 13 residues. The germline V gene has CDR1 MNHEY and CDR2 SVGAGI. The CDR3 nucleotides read TGTGCCAGCAGCTATGGGACAGGGGAGACCCAGTACTTC. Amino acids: CASSYGTGETQYF.

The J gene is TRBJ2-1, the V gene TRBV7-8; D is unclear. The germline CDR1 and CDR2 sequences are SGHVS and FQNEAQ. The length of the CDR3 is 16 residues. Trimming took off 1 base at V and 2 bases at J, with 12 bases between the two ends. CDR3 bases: TGTGCCAGCAGCTTAGAAGTTCAGAGAACCTACAATGAGCAGTTCTTC. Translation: CASSLEVQRTYNEQFF.

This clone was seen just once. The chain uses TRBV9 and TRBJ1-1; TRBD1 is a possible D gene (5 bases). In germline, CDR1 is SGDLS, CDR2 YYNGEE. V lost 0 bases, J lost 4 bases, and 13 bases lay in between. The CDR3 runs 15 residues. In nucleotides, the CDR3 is TGTGCCAGCAGCGTAGAGGAGGGTAGGGGCACTGAAGCTTTCTTT. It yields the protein CASSVEEGRGTEAFF.

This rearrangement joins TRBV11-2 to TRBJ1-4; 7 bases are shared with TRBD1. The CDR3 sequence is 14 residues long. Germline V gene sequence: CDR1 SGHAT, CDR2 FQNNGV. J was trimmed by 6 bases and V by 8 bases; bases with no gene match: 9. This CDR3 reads CASRAGGLYEKLFF. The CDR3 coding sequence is TGTGCCAGCCGCGCAGGGGGATTATATGAAAAACTGTTTTTT.

This chain's CDR3 is CAWSVQGHNEQFF. The CDR3 DNA is TGTGCCTGGAGTGTACAGGGGCACAATGAGCAGTTCTTC. The chain recombines TRBV30 with TRBJ2-1; 7 positions agree with TRBD1. This CDR3 has 13 residues. Germline CDR1 and CDR2: GTSNPN and SVGIG (reference sequence). The ends lost 0 bases at V and 5 bases at J; junction bases unmatched: 1.

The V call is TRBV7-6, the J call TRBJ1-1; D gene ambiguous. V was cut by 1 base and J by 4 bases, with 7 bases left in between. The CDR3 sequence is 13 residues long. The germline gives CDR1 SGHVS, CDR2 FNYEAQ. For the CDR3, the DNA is TGTGCCAGCAGCTTAGGCTTGGGCACTGAAGCTTTCTTT. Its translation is CASSLGLGTEAFF.

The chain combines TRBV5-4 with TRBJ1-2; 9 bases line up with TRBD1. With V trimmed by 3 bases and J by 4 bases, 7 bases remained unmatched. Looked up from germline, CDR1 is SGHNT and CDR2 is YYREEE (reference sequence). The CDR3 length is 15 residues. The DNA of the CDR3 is TGTGCCAGCAGCTGGCCGGGACAGGGCTTCTATGGCTACACCTTC. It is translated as CASSWPGQGFYGYTF.

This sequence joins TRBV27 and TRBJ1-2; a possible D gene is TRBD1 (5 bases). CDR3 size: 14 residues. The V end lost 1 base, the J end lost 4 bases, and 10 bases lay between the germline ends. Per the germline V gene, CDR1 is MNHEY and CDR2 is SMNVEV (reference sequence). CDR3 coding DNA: TGTGCCAGCAGTTTATACGGGGGGAGCTATGGCTACACCTTC. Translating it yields CASSLYGGSYGYTF.

The CDR3 DNA reads TGTGCCAGCAGTCCGCCCAGTCCCAATGAGCAGTTCTTC. This gives the protein CASSPPSPNEQFF. The chain has TRBV6-1 and TRBJ2-1, with unresolved D. The germline gives CDR1 MNHNS, CDR2 SASEGT. The CDR3 sequence is 13 residues long. Trimming stripped 5 bases from V and 6 bases from J, with 11 bases between.

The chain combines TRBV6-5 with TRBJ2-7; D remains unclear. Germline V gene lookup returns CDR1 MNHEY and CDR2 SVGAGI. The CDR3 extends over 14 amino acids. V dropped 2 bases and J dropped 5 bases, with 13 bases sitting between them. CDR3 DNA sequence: TGTGCCAGCAGTTACGGCACGTTGACCCACGAGCAGTACTTC. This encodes CASSYGTLTHEQYF.

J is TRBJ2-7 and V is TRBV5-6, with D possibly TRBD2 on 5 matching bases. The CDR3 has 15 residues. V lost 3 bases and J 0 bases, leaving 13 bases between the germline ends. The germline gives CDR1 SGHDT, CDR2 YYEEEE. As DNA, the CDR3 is TGTGCCAGCAGCTCCCTTCGTGGGAGCTCCTACGAGCAGTACTTC. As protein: CASSSLRGSSYEQYF.

CDR3 DNA: TGTGCCAGTAGTATAGGAACGGGCGGATTCTACGAGCAGTACTTC. Its translation: CASSIGTGGFYEQYF. The genes are TRBV19 and TRBJ2-7; unclear D gene. Germline V gives CDR1 LNHDA, CDR2 SQIVND (reference sequence). The CDR3 totals 15 residues. V was pared by 1 base and J by 3 bases, with 13 bases between.

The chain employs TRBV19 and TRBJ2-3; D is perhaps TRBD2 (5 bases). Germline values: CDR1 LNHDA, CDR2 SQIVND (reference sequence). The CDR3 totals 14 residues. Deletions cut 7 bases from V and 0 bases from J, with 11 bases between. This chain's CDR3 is CASTRGTSTDTQYF. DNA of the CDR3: TGTGCCAGTACCCGGGGAACTAGCACAGATACGCAGTATTTT. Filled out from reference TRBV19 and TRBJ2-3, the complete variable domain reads DGGITQSPKYLFRKEGQNVTLSCEQNLNHDAMYWYRQDPGQGLRLIYYSQIVNDFQKGDIAEGYSVSREKKESFPLTVTSAQKNPTAFYLCASTRGTSTDTQYFGPGTRLTVL.

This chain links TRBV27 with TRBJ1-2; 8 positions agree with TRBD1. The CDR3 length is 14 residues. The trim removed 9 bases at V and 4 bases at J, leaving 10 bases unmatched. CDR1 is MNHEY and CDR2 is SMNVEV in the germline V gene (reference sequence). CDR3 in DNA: TGTGCCAGTAGAGCAGGGGGCGCCGCCTATGGCTACACCTTC. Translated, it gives CASRAGGAAYGYTF.

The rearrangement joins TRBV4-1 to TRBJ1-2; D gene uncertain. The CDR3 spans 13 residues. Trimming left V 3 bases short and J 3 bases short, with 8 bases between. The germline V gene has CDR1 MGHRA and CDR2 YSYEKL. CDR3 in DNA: TGCGCCAGCAGCCACGGCATCGACTATGGCTACACCTTC. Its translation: CASSHGIDYGYTF.

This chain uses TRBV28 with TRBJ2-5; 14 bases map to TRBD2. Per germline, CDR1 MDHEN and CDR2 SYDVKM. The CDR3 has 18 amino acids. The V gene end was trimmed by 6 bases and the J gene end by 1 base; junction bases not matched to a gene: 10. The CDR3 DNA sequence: TGTGCCAGCAGCCTAGGGACTAGCGGGAGCTGGCCCCAAGAGACCCAGTACTTC. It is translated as CASSLGTSGSWPQETQYF.